These T cell receptor beta chains were read from a single sample in a study of post-analysis software for immune sequencing data. TCRdb re-called the PCR reads with MiXCR, one entry per CDR3 protein. The sample lists approximately 180,000 distinct CDR3 sequences, over 25% occurring once. The source material was blood. The receptors shown here come from a girl between 5 and 17 years old with multiple sclerosis. CDR3s include the opening cysteine and the closing phenylalanine or tryptophan. Fields, in order: CDR3 length, V gene, D gene, J gene, clone size, CDR3 protein, CDR3 DNA. D genes are given only for firm matches. Clone size is stated in some rows and not others, as once, few, many or a class when expanded.

length: 17; V: TRBV6-5; D: TRBD1; J: TRBJ1-1; size: many; CDR3: CASSYSTGAILDTEAFF; DNA: TGTGCCAGCAGTTACTCGACAGGGGCAATTTTGGACACTGAAGCTTTCTTT
length: 14; V: TRBV18; D: -; J: TRBJ2-7; size: -; CDR3: CASSPPGKTYEQYF; DNA: TGTGCCAGCTCACCACCGGGTAAAACCTACGAGCAGTACTTC
length: 14; V: TRBV10-3; D: -; J: TRBJ2-1; size: many; CDR3: CAISESQGKNEQFF; DNA: TGTGCCATCAGTGAGTCTCAGGGTAAGAATGAGCAGTTCTTC
length: 15; V: TRBV12-3/TRBV12-4; D: -; J: TRBJ2-1; size: many; CDR3: CASSLLAARYNEQFF; DNA: TGTGCCAGCAGTTTATTAGCGGCCCGGTATAATGAGCAGTTCTTC
length: 17; V: TRBV13; D: TRBD1; J: TRBJ2-1; size: once; CDR3: CASSLVTGALSNNEQFF; DNA: TGTGCCAGCAGCTTAGTGACAGGGGCCCTTTCAAACAATGAGCAGTTCTTC
length: 16; V: TRBV27; D: TRBD1; J: TRBJ1-2; size: many; CDR3: CASSTVFRGGFNGYTF; DNA: TGTGCCAGCAGTACTGTGTTCCGAGGGGGCTTCAATGGCTACACCTTC
length: 14; V: TRBV6-5; D: -; J: TRBJ1-2; size: -; CDR3: CASTPVPGGYGYTF; DNA: TGTGCCAGCACACCCGTCCCAGGAGGCTATGGCTACACCTTC
length: 16; V: TRBV11-1; D: TRBD2; J: TRBJ2-7; size: -; CDR3: CTSSFPAGGPPYEQYF; DNA: TGTACCAGCAGCTTCCCAGCGGGAGGGCCGCCTTACGAGCAGTACTTC
length: 14; V: TRBV7-9; D: -; J: TRBJ2-5; size: -; CDR3: CASSFTEGRETQYF; DNA: TGTGCCAGCAGCTTCACCGAGGGGCGAGAGACCCAGTACTTC
length: 16; V: TRBV7-2; D: TRBD2; J: TRBJ2-4; size: -; CDR3: CASSRPPGLAGDEQYF; DNA: TGTGCCAGCAGCCGGCCCCCGGGACTAGCGGGAGATGAGCAGTACTTC
length: 13; V: TRBV6-5; D: -; J: TRBJ1-2; size: few; CDR3: CASSWSRHYGYTF; DNA: TGTGCCAGCAGTTGGTCCCGGCACTATGGCTACACCTTC
length: 16; V: TRBV9; D: -; J: TRBJ1-1; size: many; CDR3: CASSHPSLGAGTEAFF; DNA: TGTGCCAGCAGCCACCCGTCTTTAGGGGCGGGCACTGAAGCTTTCTTT
length: 14; V: TRBV7-2; D: -; J: TRBJ2-3; size: -; CDR3: CASSLWGSTDTQYF; DNA: TGTGCCAGCAGCTTATGGGGAAGCACAGATACGCAGTATTTT
length: 13; V: TRBV5-1; D: -; J: TRBJ2-5; size: once; CDR3: CASSLVGQETRYF; DNA: TGCGCCAGCAGCTTGGTCGGGCAAGAGACCCGGTACTTC
length: 14; V: TRBV5-6; D: -; J: TRBJ1-2; size: -; CDR3: CASSRRGGLRGYTF; DNA: TGTGCCAGCAGCCGGCGGGGGGGATTGAGAGGCTACACCTTC
length: 13; V: TRBV11-2; D: -; J: TRBJ2-1; size: -; CDR3: CASSPHLPNEQFF; DNA: TGTGCCAGCAGCCCTCACCTTCCGAATGAGCAGTTCTTC
length: 15; V: TRBV5-1; D: -; J: TRBJ2-2; size: -; CDR3: CASSVGTSNTGELFF; DNA: TGCGCCAGCAGCGTAGGGACGTCGAACACCGGGGAGCTGTTTTTT
length: 16; V: TRBV7-7; D: TRBD2; J: TRBJ2-3; size: many; CDR3: CASSTGLAGGEDTQYF; DNA: TGTGCTAGCAGCACGGGACTAGCGGGAGGGGAAGATACGCAGTATTTT
length: 15; V: TRBV12-3/TRBV12-4; D: TRBD1; J: TRBJ2-2; size: -; CDR3: CASSLQGANTGELFF; DNA: TGTGCCAGCAGTCTACAGGGGGCGAACACCGGGGAGCTGTTTTTT
length: 14; V: TRBV20-1; D: TRBD2; J: TRBJ2-7; size: many; CDR3: CSARTSGKGDEQYF; DNA: TGCAGTGCTAGAACTAGCGGGAAAGGAGACGAGCAGTACTTC
length: 16; V: TRBV19; D: TRBD1; J: TRBJ1-6; size: once; CDR3: CASSIPGTGGCSPLHF; DNA: TGTGCCAGTAGTATCCCCGGGACAGGGGGCTGCTCACCCCTCCACTTT
length: 16; V: TRBV7-2; D: TRBD1; J: TRBJ1-2; size: many; CDR3: CASSLGPGTEFYGYTF; DNA: TGTGCCAGCAGCTTAGGTCCTGGGACAGAATTCTATGGCTACACCTTC
length: 14; V: TRBV28; D: -; J: TRBJ2-7; size: many; CDR3: CASSPTGLPYEQYF; DNA: TGTGCCAGCAGCCCAACAGGGTTGCCCTACGAGCAGTACTTC
length: 19; V: TRBV20-1; D: TRBD1; J: TRBJ1-2; size: -; CDR3: CCARAPPDWGTGGLYGYTF; DNA: TGCTGTGCTAGAGCCCCCCCGGATTGGGGGACAGGGGGACTCTATGGCTACACCTTC
length: 16; V: TRBV27; D: TRBD2; J: TRBJ2-1; size: -; CDR3: CASSRIAGIKYNEQFF; DNA: TGTGCCAGCAGTAGAATAGCGGGGATAAAGTACAATGAGCAGTTCTTC
length: 16; V: TRBV28; D: TRBD2; J: TRBJ2-7; size: many; CDR3: CASTATGGLKIREQYF; DNA: TGTGCCAGCACCGCCACGGGAGGCCTCAAGATTCGAGAGCAGTACTTC
length: 15; V: TRBV3-1; D: -; J: TRBJ2-7; size: many; CDR3: CASSQGLTYAYEQYF; DNA: TGTGCCAGCAGCCAAGGCCTAACGTATGCGTACGAGCAGTACTTC
length: 18; V: TRBV20-1; D: -; J: TRBJ1-2; size: few; CDR3: CSATMQRKRGGGNYGCTF; DNA: -
length: 14; V: TRBV12-3/TRBV12-4; D: TRBD1; J: TRBJ2-7; size: -; CDR3: CASSSTGSSYEQYF; DNA: TGTGCCAGCAGTTCGACAGGGAGCTCCTACGAGCAGTACTTC
length: 14; V: TRBV5-1; D: TRBD2; J: TRBJ2-1; size: -; CDR3: CASSLLTSGNEQFF; DNA: TGCGCCAGCAGCTTGCTGACTAGCGGCAATGAGCAGTTCTTC
length: 13; V: TRBV5-1; D: -; J: TRBJ1-1; size: few; CDR3: CASSLSMNTEAFF; DNA: TGCGCCAGCAGCTTGTCGATGAACACTGAAGCTTTCTTT
length: 19; V: TRBV12-3/TRBV12-4; D: -; J: TRBJ1-5; size: -; CDR3: CASSASSVIMGGRDQPQHF; DNA: TGTGCCAGCAGCGCTTCGTCTGTAATTATGGGGGGCAGGGATCAGCCCCAGCATTTT
length: 14; V: TRBV7-3; D: -; J: TRBJ1-1; size: -; CDR3: CASSLRDVNTEAFF; DNA: TGTGCCAGCAGCTTAAGGGACGTAAACACTGAAGCTTTCTTT
length: 13; V: TRBV9; D: -; J: TRBJ1-1; size: few; CDR3: CASSEGLNTEAFF; DNA: TGTGCCAGCAGCGAGGGGCTGAACACTGAAGCTTTCTTT
length: 13; V: TRBV15; D: -; J: TRBJ2-3; size: many; CDR3: CATSRDPTDTQYF; DNA: TGTGCCACCAGCAGAGATCCGACAGATACGCAGTATTTT
length: 15; V: TRBV10-2; D: -; J: TRBJ2-1; size: -; CDR3: CASGSVDMTYNEQFF; DNA: TGCGCCAGCGGGAGCGTGGACATGACCTACAATGAGCAGTTCTTC
length: 12; V: TRBV30; D: TRBD1; J: TRBJ1-1; size: -; CDR3: CAWGDRGTEAFF; DNA: TGTGCCTGGGGTGACAGGGGCACTGAAGCTTTCTTT
length: 15; V: TRBV5-1; D: TRBD2; J: TRBJ2-7; size: many; CDR3: CASSLGAGEGNEQYF; DNA: TGCGCCAGCAGCTTGGGTGCGGGAGAGGGCAACGAGCAGTACTTC
length: 15; V: TRBV3-1; D: TRBD2; J: TRBJ2-1; size: -; CDR3: CASSHTAGEGGEQFF; DNA: TGTGCCAGCAGCCATACAGCGGGAGAAGGGGGTGAGCAGTTCTTC
length: 15; V: TRBV9; D: -; J: TRBJ2-1; size: many; CDR3: CASSVGSGTYNEQFF; DNA: TGTGCCAGCAGCGTAGGTTCCGGGACCTACAATGAGCAGTTCTTC
length: 15; V: TRBV9; D: -; J: TRBJ2-5; size: many; CDR3: CASSLLGGRQETQYF; DNA: TGTGCCAGCAGCTTACTAGGGGGAAGGCAAGAGACCCAGTACTTC
length: 14; V: TRBV12-3/TRBV12-4; D: -; J: TRBJ2-3; size: -; CDR3: CASSFERGTDAQYF; DNA: TGTGCCAGCAGTTTCGAGCGAGGAACAGATGCGCAGTATTTT
length: 13; V: TRBV30; D: -; J: TRBJ1-1; size: -; CDR3: CAWTEGGKTEAFF; DNA: TGTGCCTGGACCGAAGGGGGGAAAACTGAAGCTTTCTTT
length: 16; V: TRBV7-2; D: TRBD1; J: TRBJ1-2; size: many; CDR3: CASSPDRGIVDYGYTF; DNA: TGTGCCAGCAGCCCCGACAGGGGGATCGTCGACTATGGCTACACCTTC
length: 12; V: TRBV28; D: -; J: TRBJ1-6; size: -; CDR3: CATNQGNSPLHF; DNA: TGTGCCACCAACCAGGGGAATTCACCCCTCCACTTT
length: 16; V: TRBV7-2; D: TRBD2; J: TRBJ2-1; size: -; CDR3: CASSSLGLVGNNEQFF; DNA: TGTGCCAGCAGCTCCTTGGGACTAGTGGGGAACAATGAGCAGTTCTTC
length: 16; V: TRBV10-3; D: -; J: TRBJ2-2; size: few; CDR3: CAIRMTSGANTGELFF; DNA: TGTGCCATCAGGATGACATCAGGGGCGAACACCGGGGAGCTGTTTTTT
length: 16; V: TRBV3-1; D: -; J: TRBJ2-5; size: few; CDR3: CASSQDSTSQQETQYF; DNA: TGTGCCAGCAGCCAGGATAGTACTTCTCAACAAGAGACCCAGTACTTC
length: 16; V: TRBV27; D: TRBD2; J: TRBJ2-1; size: many; CDR3: CASSLRLAGYRNEQFF; DNA: TGTGCCAGCAGCCTAAGACTAGCGGGATATCGCAATGAGCAGTTCTTC
length: 13; V: TRBV12-3/TRBV12-4; D: -; J: TRBJ2-3; size: -; CDR3: CASSSVSTDVQYF; DNA: TGTGCCAGCAGTTCCGTTAGCACAGATGTGCAGTATTTT
length: 15; V: TRBV27; D: TRBD2; J: TRBJ2-1; size: many; CDR3: CASWTSGRAYNEQFF; DNA: TGTGCCAGCTGGACTAGCGGGAGGGCCTACAATGAGCAGTTCTTC
length: 17; V: TRBV5-1; D: -; J: TRBJ2-1; size: many; CDR3: CASSDSVGGGNLNEQFF; DNA: TGCGCCAGCAGCGATTCTGTAGGGGGTGGGAACCTCAATGAGCAGTTCTTC
length: 14; V: TRBV6-2/TRBV6-3; D: TRBD2; J: TRBJ2-5; size: -; CDR3: CASSRGGSQETQYF; DNA: TGTGCCAGCAGCCGGGGGGGATCCCAAGAGACCCAGTACTTC